The rows below give T cell receptor beta chains drawn from one sample of a study of beta chain features in type 1 diabetes. Method: immunoSEQ multiplex PCR; TCRdb's copy keeps in-frame clones and lacks some. The sample has 200,000 to 250,000 clones, roughly 13% seen once; the top ten hold about 0.024%. Sequencing was done on a sample of naive CD4+ T cells from blood. Receptors were obtained from a middle-aged woman in good health. Each CDR3 is given with its conserved first and last residue. A D gene is named only where the DNA matches it firmly. Some rows have no size entry. The others give once, few or many, or a class for an expanded clone.

J: TRBJ2-7; size: few; V: TRBV11-2; D: TRBD1; DNA: TGTGCCAGCAGCTTATCCTGGGACAGGTCAAATGGGGAGCAGTACTTC; CDR3: CASSLSWDRSNGEQYF
J: TRBJ1-2; size: few; V: TRBV14; D: TRBD1; DNA: TGTGCCAGCAGCCAGGGACAGGGATTTGGCTACACCTTC; CDR3: CASSQGQGFGYTF
J: TRBJ1-1; size: .; V: TRBV5-1; D: TRBD1; DNA: TGCGCCAGCACTTCGGGACAGGGGGCCACTGAAGCTTTCTTT; CDR3: CASTSGQGATEAFF
J: TRBJ2-1; size: .; V: TRBV2; D: TRBD2; DNA: TGTGCCAGCAAGGGGGACGGGGGGGCATGGAATGAGCAGTTCTTC; CDR3: CASKGDGGAWNEQFF
J: TRBJ2-2; size: few; V: TRBV2; D: .; DNA: TGTGCCAGCACGCAGACTCCCGCGAACACCGGGGAGCTGTTTTTT; CDR3: CASTQTPANTGELFF
J: TRBJ2-5; size: .; V: TRBV7-2; D: TRBD2; DNA: TGTGCCAGCAGCCCCGGGGGGTGGGAGACCCAGTACTTC; CDR3: CASSPGGWETQYF
J: TRBJ1-3; size: few; V: TRBV29-1; D: .; DNA: TGCAGCGTTGATCTGGGCTCGGCTGGAAACACCATATATTTT; CDR3: CSVDLGSAGNTIYF
J: TRBJ2-1; size: few; V: TRBV12-5; D: .; DNA: TGTGCTAGTGGTTTGGTAACCCCGGTTGAGCAGTTCTTC; CDR3: CASGLVTPVEQFF
J: TRBJ1-2; size: .; V: TRBV29-1; D: TRBD1; DNA: TGCAGCGTTGACAAGGGACAGGGGTTTGGCTACACCTTC; CDR3: CSVDKGQGFGYTF
J: TRBJ1-1; size: once; V: TRBV19; D: TRBD1; DNA: TGTGCCAGTAGTCCCGGGTATTCAGGGGGCACTGAAGCTTTCTTT; CDR3: CASSPGYSGGTEAFF
J: TRBJ1-1; size: once; V: TRBV11-2; D: TRBD1; DNA: TGTGCCAGCAGCTCCTGGACAGGGGCACCGAACACTGAAGCTTTCTTT; CDR3: CASSSWTGAPNTEAFF
J: TRBJ1-2; size: few; V: TRBV7-9; D: TRBD1; DNA: TGTGCCAGCAGCTCCTGGACAGGGCACTATGGCTACACCTTC; CDR3: CASSSWTGHYGYTF
J: TRBJ1-1; size: few; V: TRBV5-1; D: .; DNA: TGCGCCAGCAGCTTGGGGAGGGATACTGAAGCTTTCTTT; CDR3: CASSLGRDTEAFF
J: TRBJ2-7; size: .; V: TRBV2; D: TRBD1; DNA: TGTGCCAGGGAGGGGGGACAGGGGGCCCCCGAGCAGTACTTC; CDR3: CAREGGQGAPEQYF
J: TRBJ2-3; size: .; V: TRBV6-4; D: .; DNA: TGTGCCAGCAGTGCAGAACGCACAGATACGCAGTATTTT; CDR3: CASSAERTDTQYF
J: TRBJ2-3; size: few; V: TRBV5-1; D: TRBD1; DNA: TGCGCCAGCAGCTTCAATCCCGGACAGGGGAGCACAGATACGCAGTATTTT; CDR3: CASSFNPGQGSTDTQYF
J: TRBJ2-2; size: few; V: TRBV19; D: TRBD2; DNA: TGTGCCAGTAAGCCCGGGGGGGGCTGGATCGGGGAGCTGTTTTTT; CDR3: CASKPGGGWIGELFF
J: TRBJ1-1; size: .; V: TRBV19; D: .; DNA: TGTGCCAGTATCGGACAGCGGAGAGGTGAAGCTTTCTTT; CDR3: CASIGQRRGEAFF